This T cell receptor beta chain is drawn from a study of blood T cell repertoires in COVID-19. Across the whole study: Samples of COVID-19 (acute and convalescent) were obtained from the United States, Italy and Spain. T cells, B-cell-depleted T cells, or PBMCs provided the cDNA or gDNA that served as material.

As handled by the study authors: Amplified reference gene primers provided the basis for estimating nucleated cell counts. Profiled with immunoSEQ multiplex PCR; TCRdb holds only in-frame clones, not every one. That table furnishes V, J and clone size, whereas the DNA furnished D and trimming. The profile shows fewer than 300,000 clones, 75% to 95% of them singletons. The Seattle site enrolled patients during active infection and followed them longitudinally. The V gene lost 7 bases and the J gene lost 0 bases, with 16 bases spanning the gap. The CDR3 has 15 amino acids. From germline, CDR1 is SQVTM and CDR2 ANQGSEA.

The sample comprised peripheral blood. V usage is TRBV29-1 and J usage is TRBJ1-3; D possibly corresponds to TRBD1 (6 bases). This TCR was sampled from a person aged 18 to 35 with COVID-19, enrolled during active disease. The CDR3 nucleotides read TGCAGCGCCCGAGGACAGCTTGGCTCTGGAAACACCATATATTTT. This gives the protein CSARGQLGSGNTIYF.